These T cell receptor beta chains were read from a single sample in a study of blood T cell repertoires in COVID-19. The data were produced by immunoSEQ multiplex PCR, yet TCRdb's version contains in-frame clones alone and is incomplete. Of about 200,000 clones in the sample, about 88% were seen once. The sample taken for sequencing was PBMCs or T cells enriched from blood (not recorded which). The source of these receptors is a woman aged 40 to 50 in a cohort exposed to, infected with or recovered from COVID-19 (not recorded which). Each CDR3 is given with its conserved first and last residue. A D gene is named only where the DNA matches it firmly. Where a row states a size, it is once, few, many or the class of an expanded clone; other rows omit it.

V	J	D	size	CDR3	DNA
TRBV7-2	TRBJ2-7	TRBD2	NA	CASSLVQSGRGSYEQYF	TGTGCCAGCAGCTTAGTTCAAAGCGGGAGGGGTTCCTACGAGCAGTACTTC
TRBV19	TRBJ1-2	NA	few	CASGGYNYGYTF	TGTGCCAGTGGGGGCTACAACTATGGCTACACCTTC
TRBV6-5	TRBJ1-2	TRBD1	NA	CASSYLPQGADYGYTF	TGTGCCAGCAGTTACCTCCCTCAGGGGGCTGACTATGGCTACACCTTC
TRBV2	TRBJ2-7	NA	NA	CASSVWAEPSYEQYF	TGTGCCAGCAGTGTTTGGGCAGAACCCTCCTACGAGCAGTACTTC
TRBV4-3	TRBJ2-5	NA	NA	CASSQVGGTPAETQYF	TGCGCCAGCAGCCAAGTAGGCGGAACTCCTGCAGAGACCCAGTACTTC
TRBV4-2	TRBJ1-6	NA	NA	CASSQEADYNSPLHF	TGTGCCAGCAGCCAAGAGGCAGATTATAATTCACCCCTCCACTTT
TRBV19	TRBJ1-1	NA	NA	CASSTRRNTEAFF	TGTGCCAGTAGTACCCGGAGGAACACTGAAGCTTTCTTT
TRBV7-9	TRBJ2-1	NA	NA	CASSLVRGEQFF	TGTGCCAGCAGCTTAGTAAGGGGTGAGCAGTTCTTC
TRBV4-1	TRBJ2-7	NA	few	CASSQVASDLTSSYEQYF	TGCGCCAGCAGCCAAGTGGCTAGCGACCTAACGAGCTCCTACGAGCAGTACTTC
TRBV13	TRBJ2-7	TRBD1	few	CASSSRADRDPSYEQYF	TGTGCCAGCAGCTCTAGGGCCGACAGGGATCCCTCCTACGAGCAGTACTTC
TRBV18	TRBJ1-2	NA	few	CASSPTTLRYHETGSGYTF	TGTGCCAGCTCACCAACAACATTACGATATCACGAAACAGGGTCTGGCTACACCTTC
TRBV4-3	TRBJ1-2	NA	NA	CASSQTTGYGYTF	TGCGCCAGCAGCCAAACTACGGGCTATGGCTACACCTTC
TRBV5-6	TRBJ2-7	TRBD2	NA	CASSSLLADSYEQYF	TGTGCCAGCAGCTCCCTACTAGCGGACTCCTACGAGCAGTACTTC
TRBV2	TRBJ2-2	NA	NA	CASTKGAAIDTGELFF	TGTGCCAGCACCAAAGGAGCGGCTATAGACACCGGGGAGCTGTTTTTT
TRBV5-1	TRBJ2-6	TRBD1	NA	CASSLEAARGPGANVLTF	TGCGCCAGCAGCTTGGAAGCGGCCAGGGGGCCTGGGGCCAACGTCCTGACTTTC
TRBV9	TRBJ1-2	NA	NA	CASSAYQVNYGYTF	TGTGCCAGCAGCGCCTACCAGGTTAACTATGGCTACACCTTC
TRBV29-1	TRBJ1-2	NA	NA	CSVSGGDYGHTF	TGCAGCGTCTCGGGAGGAGACTATGGCCACACCTTC
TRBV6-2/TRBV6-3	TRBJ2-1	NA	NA	CASSYGGNYNEQFF	TGTGCCAGCAGTTACGGGGGGAACTACAATGAGCAGTTCTTC
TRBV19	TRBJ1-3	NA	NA	CATRAYDSGNTIYF	TGTGCCACCCGAGCCTACGACTCTGGAAACACCATATATTTT
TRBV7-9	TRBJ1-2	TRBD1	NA	CASSSRTGGSLANYGYTF	TGTGCCAGCAGCTCCCGGACAGGGGGTAGCTTAGCCAACTATGGCTACACCTTC